This T cell receptor (beta chain) was captured in a study of T-cell memory formation after mild COVID-19. This clonotype has more than one count but fewer than ten. Its matching antigen is unknown. Points from the study as a whole: Clones shrinking from day 15 to 85 showed even CD4/CD8 mixes; later expanders tilted CD4+. Pre-infection memory carried some responding clones, suggesting that cross-reactive memory joined.

TCRdb reprocessed the 5' RACE reads with MiXCR, giving one entry per CDR3 protein. The table lists 250,000 or so distinct CDR3 sequences, about a sixth of them singletons. Germline V gene lookup returns CDR1 SGHAT and CDR2 FQNNGV. This CDR3 is 15 amino acids long. V gave up 2 bases and J gave up 8 bases; unmatched junction bases: 11. The gene calls are TRBV11-2 and TRBJ1-2; TRBD1 matches 7 bases. The TCR originated in a man aged 18 to 29 who had mild COVID-19 (a few samples of this study predate the infection). Cell type and time point are not known. Sequencing was carried out using PBMCs or a T cell subset sorted from them (not recorded which). CDR3 in DNA: TGTGCCAGCAGCTTAACCCTGACAGGGCTGGGGGGCTACACCTTC. Protein product: CASSLTLTGLGGYTF.